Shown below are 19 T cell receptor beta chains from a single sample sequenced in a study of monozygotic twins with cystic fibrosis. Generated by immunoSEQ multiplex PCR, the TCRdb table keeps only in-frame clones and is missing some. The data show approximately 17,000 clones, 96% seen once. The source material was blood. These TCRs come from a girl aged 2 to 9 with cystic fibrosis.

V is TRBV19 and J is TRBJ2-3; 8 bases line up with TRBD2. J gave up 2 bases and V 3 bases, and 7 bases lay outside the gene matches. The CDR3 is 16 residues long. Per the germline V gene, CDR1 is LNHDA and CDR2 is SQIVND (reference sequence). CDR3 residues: CASSIGAGGLTDTQYF. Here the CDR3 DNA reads TGTGCCAGTAGTATCGGCGCGGGGGGACTCACAGATACGCAGTATTTT. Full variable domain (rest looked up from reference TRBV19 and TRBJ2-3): DGGITQSPKYLFRKEGQNVTLSCEQNLNHDAMYWYRQDPGQGLRLIYYSQIVNDFQKGDIAEGYSVSREKKESFPLTVTSAQKNPTAFYLCASSIGAGGLTDTQYFGPGTRLTVL.

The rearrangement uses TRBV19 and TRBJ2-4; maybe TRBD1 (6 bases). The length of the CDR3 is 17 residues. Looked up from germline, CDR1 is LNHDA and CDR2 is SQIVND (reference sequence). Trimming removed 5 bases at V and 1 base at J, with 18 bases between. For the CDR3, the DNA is TGTGCCAGTAGTTCCCCCCCAGGGGTCTGGGCCAAAAACATTCAGTACTTC. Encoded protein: CASSSPPGVWAKNIQYF.

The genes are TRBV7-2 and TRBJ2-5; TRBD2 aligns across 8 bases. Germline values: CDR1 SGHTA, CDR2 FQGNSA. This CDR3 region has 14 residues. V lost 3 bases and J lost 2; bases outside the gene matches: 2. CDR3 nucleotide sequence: TGTGCCAGCAGCTTTGGGACTAGTCAAGAGACCCAGTACTTC. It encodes CASSFGTSQETQYF.

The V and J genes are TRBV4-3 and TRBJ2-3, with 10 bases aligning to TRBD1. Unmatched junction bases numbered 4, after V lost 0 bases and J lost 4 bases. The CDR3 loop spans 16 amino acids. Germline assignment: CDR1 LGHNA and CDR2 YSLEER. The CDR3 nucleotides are TGCGCCAGCAGCCAAGATCCAGGACAGGGGGCAGATACGCAGTATTTT. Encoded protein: CASSQDPGQGADTQYF.

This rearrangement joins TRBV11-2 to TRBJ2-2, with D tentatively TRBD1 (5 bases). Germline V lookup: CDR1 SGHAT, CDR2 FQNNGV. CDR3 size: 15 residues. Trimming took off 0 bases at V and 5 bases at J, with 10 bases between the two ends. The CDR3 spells CASSLDRVRTGELFF. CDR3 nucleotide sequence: TGTGCCAGCAGCTTAGACAGGGTTCGGACCGGGGAGCTGTTTTTT.

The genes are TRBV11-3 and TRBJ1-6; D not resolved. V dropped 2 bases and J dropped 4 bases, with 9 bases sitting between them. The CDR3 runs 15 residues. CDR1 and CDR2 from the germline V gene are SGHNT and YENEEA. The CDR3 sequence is CASSLRGRYNSPLHF. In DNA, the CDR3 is TGTGCCAGCAGCTTACGGGGAAGGTATAATTCACCCCTCCACTTT.

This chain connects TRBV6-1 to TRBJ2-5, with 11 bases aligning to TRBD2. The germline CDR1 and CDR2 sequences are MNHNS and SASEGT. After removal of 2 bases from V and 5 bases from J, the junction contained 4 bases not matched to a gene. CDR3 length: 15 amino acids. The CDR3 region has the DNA TGTGCCAGCAGTGAACTAGCGGGGGGCAAGGAGACCCAGTACTTC. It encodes CASSELAGGKETQYF.

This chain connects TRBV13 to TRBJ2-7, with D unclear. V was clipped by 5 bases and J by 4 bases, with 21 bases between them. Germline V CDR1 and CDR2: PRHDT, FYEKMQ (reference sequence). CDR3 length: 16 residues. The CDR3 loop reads CASSQNPSGSAYEQYF. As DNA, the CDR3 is TGTGCCAGCAGCCAAAATCCTTCGGGCTCCGCGTACGAGCAGTACTTC.

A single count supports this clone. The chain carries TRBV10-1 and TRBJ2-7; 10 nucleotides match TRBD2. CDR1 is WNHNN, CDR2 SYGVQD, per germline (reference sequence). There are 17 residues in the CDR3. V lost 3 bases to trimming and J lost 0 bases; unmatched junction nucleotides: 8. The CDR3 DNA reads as TGCGCCAGCAGTGAAGCTAGCGGGGGATCTTACTCCTACGAGCAGTACTTC. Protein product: CASSEASGGSYSYEQYF.

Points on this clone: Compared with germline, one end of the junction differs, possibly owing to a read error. This chain's CDR3 is CASSSGSHIAF. The CDR3 DNA sequence: TGTGCCAGCAGCTCCGGGTCTCATATCGCTTTC. The genes are TRBV9 and TRBJ1-2; D remains ambiguous. There are 11 residues in the CDR3. CDR1 and CDR2 from the germline V gene are SGDLS and YYNGEE.

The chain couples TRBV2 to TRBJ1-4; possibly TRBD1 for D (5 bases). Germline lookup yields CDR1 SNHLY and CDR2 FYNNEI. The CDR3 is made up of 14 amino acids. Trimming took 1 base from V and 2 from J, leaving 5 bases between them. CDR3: CASSEGGTNEKLFF. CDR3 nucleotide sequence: TGTGCCAGCAGTGAAGGGGGGACTAATGAAAAACTGTTTTTT.

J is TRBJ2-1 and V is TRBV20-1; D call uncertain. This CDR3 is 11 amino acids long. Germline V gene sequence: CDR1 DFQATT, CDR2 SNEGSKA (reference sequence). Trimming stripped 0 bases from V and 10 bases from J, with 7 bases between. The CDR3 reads CSARDHPEQFF. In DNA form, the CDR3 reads TGCAGTGCTAGAGATCACCCGGAGCAGTTCTTC.

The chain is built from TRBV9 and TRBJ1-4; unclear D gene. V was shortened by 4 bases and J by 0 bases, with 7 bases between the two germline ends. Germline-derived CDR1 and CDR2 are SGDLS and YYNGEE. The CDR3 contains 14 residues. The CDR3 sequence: CASSPEATNEKLFF. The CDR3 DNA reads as TGTGCCAGCAGCCCGGAGGCAACTAATGAAAAACTGTTTTTT.

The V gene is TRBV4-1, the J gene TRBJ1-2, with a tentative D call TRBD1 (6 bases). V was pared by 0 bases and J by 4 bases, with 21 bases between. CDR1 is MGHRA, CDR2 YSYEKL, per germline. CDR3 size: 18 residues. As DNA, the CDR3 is TGCGCCAGCAGCCAAGAGGGGGCCGGGGTTGGGAATCTCTATGGCTACACCTTC. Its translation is CASSQEGAGVGNLYGYTF.

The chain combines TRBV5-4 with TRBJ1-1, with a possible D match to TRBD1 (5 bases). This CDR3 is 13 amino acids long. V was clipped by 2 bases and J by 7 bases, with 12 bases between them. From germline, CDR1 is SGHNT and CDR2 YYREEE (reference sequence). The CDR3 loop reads CASSFGGGIEAFF. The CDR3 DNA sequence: TGTGCCAGCAGCTTCGGCGGGGGGATTGAAGCTTTCTTT. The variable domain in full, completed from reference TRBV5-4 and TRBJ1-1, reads ETGVTQSPTHLIKTRGQQVTLRCSSQSGHNTVSWYQQALGQGPQFIFQYYREEENGRGNFPPRFSGLQFPNYSSELNVNALELDDSALYLCASSFGGGIEAFFGQGTRLTVV.

As DNA, the CDR3 is TGTGCCAGCTCATCACTAGCAGATGAGCAGTTCTTC. Protein: CASSSLADEQFF. The rearrangement joins TRBV18 to TRBJ2-1; tentatively, D is TRBD2 (6 bases). Trimming left V 5 bases short and J 8 bases short, with 10 bases between. This CDR3 is built from 12 residues. The germline gives CDR1 KGHSH, CDR2 LQKENI. The variable domain in full, completed from reference TRBV18 and TRBJ2-1, reads NAGVMQNPRHLVRRRGQEARLRCSPMKGHSHVYWYRQLPEEGLKFMVYLQKENIIDESGMPKERFSAEFPKEGPSILRIQQVVRGDSAAYFCASSSLADEQFFGPGTRLTVL.

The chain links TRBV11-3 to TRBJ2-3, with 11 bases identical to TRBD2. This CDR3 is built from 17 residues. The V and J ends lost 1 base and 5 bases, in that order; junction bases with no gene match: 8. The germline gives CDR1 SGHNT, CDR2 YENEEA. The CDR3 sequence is CASSLGPAGTSGDTQYF. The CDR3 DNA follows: TGTGCCAGCAGCTTAGGGCCGGCCGGGACTAGCGGAGATACGCAGTATTTT.

The DNA for the CDR3 is TGCAGTGCTTCCCGGCCGGGCGAGCAGTACTTC. This translates into CSASRPGEQYF. The rearrangement links TRBV20-1 to TRBJ2-7, with D unresolved. The CDR3 loop spans 11 amino acids. Germline-derived CDR1 and CDR2 are DFQATT and SNEGSKA (reference sequence). V was shortened by 5 bases and J by 6 bases, with 11 bases between the two germline ends.

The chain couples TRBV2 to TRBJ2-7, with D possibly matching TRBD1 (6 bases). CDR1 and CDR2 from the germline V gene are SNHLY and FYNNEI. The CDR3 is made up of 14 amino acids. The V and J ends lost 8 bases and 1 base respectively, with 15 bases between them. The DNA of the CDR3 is TGTGCCAGCTTCCGGGACATTGTTTCCTACGAGCAGTACTTC. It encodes CASFRDIVSYEQYF.